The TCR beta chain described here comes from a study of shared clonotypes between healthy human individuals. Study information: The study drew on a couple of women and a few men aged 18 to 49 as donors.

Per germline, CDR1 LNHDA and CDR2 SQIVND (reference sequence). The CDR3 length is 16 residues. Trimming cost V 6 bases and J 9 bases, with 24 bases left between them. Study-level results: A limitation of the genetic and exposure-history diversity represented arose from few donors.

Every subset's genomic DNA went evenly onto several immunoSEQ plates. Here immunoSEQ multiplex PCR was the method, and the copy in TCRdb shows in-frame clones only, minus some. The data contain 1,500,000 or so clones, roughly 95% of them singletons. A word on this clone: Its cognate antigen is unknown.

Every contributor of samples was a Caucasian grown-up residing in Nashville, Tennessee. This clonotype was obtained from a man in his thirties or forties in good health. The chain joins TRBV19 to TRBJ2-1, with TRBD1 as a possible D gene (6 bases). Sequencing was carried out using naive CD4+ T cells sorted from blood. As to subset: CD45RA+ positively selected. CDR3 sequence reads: CASSPRALGAPGEQFF. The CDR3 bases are TGTGCCAGTAGCCCCCGGGCGTTGGGGGCGCCAGGTGAGCAGTTCTTC. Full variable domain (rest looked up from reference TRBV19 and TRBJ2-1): DGGITQSPKYLFRKEGQNVTLSCEQNLNHDAMYWYRQDPGQGLRLIYYSQIVNDFQKGDIAEGYSVSREKKESFPLTVTSAQKNPTAFYLCASSPRALGAPGEQFFGPGTRLTVL.